This T cell receptor beta chain was captured in a study of shared clonotypes between healthy human individuals. Regarding the study as a whole: The diversity represented, both genetic and in exposure history, was limited by few donors.

Turning to this clone: Its target is unknown.

CDR1 and CDR2 from the germline V gene are SNHLY and FYNNEI. With 7 bases removed from V and 13 bases from J, the gap between germline ends came to 14 bases. The CDR3 is made up of 12 amino acids. The authors loaded roughly 200 ng DNA, about 30,000 T cell genomes, into sorted-subset replicate PCRs. TCRdb's copy holds only in-frame clones and misses some; the assay was immunoSEQ multiplex PCR. The table includes under 600,000 clones, less than 98% detected once. Among the donors, all were Caucasian adults who lived in Nashville, Tennessee. The TCR comes from a woman in her thirties in good health. The chain joins TRBV2 to TRBJ1-6; unclear D gene. Material for sequencing was naive CD4+ T cells sorted from blood. As for subset: CD45RA+ positively selected. In DNA form, the CDR3 reads TGTGCCAGCACCCGCCCCGCCGATCCCCTCCACTTT. This encodes CASTRPADPLHF.